The T cell receptor (beta chain) described here comes from a study of blood T cell repertoires in COVID-19. Across the whole study: There were acute and convalescent COVID-19 samples, and they came from the United States, Italy and Spain.

Data came from immunoSEQ multiplex PCR; TCRdb stores just in-frame clones and leaves some out. The sample contains roughly 390,000 clones, around 87% of which appear only once. Seattle patients were enrolled during active infection and followed longitudinally. V gave up 1 base and J gave up 8 bases; unmatched junction bases: 6. Germline loops: CDR1 SGHRS, CDR2 YFSETQ. The CDR3 consists of 16 residues. The sample was peripheral blood. The receptor comes from a woman in her twenties or thirties with COVID-19, enrolled during active disease. This sequence joins TRBV5-1 and TRBJ1-4; TRBD1 agrees at 12 bases. The CDR3: CASSLPGTGGAEKLFF. The CDR3 coding sequence is TGCGCCAGCAGCTTGCCCGGGACAGGGGGCGCGGAAAAACTGTTTTTT.